This T cell receptor (beta chain) was identified in a study of blood T cell repertoires in COVID-19. V lost 8 bases and J lost 4; bases outside the gene matches: 6. Germline CDR1 reads MNHEY; CDR2 reads SMNVEV (reference sequence). The CDR3 loop spans 13 amino acids. TCRdb's table, derived via immunoSEQ multiplex PCR, lists solely in-frame clones and lacks some. The sample lists hundreds of thousands of clones, 80% to 90% occurring once. Input material: peripheral blood. This receptor was identified in a woman between 50 and 59 years old with COVID-19, enrolled during active disease. The chain has TRBV27 and TRBJ1-2; 8 nucleotides match TRBD1. The CDR3 DNA reads as TGTGCCAGCCATCGACAGGGGAGCTATGGCTACACCTTC. It translates to CASHRQGSYGYTF.